This TCR beta chain was recovered during a study of early T cells in non-severe SARS-CoV-2 infection. TCRdb itself ran the 5' RACE reads through MiXCR, one entry per CDR3 protein. Of fewer than 30,000 distinct CDR3 sequences listed, more than 3.5% are singletons. The length of the CDR3 is 13 residues. Trimming shortened V by 4 bases and J by 4 bases, and 10 bases separated the two germline ends. Germline V gene sequence: CDR1 MGHRA, CDR2 YSYEKL. The sequenced material came from whole blood. The chain links TRBV4-1 to TRBJ1-1; D is ambiguous. The sequence came from an adult who was a healthcare worker with PCR-confirmed SARS-CoV-2 infection or an uninfected control (not recorded which). DNA of the CDR3: TGCGCCAGCAGCCGTGGACCGGCCACTGAAGCTTTCTTT. Translating it yields CASSRGPATEAFF.